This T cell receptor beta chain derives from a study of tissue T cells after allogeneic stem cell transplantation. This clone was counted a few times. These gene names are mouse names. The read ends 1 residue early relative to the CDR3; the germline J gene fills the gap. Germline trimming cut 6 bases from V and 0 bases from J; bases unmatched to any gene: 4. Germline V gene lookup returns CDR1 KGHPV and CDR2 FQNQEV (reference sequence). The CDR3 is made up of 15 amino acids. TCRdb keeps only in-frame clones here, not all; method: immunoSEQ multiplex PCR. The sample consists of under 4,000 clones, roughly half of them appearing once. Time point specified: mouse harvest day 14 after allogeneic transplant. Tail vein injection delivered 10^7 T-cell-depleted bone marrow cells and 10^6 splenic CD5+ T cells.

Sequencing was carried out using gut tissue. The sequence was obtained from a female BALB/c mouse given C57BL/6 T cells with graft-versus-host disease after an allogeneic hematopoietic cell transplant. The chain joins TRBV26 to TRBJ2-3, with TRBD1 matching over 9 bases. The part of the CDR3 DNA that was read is TGTGCCAGCAGCGAGACAGGGGGGAGTGCAGAAACGCTGTAT. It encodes CASSETGGSAETLY. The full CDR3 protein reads CASSETGGSAETLYF.